Following are 8 T cell receptor beta chains from one sample sequenced in a study of Graves' ophthalmopathy and Graves' hyperthyroidism. Using RNA transcripts, the TCR beta CDR3 regions were amplified. HTBI primers primed a first-round RT-PCR, and a second-round multiplex PCR followed. TCRdb reanalysed the multiplex PCR reads using MiXCR and keeps one entry per CDR3 protein. The repertoire holds about 740,000 distinct CDR3 sequences, roughly two fifths seen once, with 40% to 45% in the top ten. Specimen: peripheral blood. These receptors were collected from an adult man with Graves' ophthalmopathy.

Comments on this clonotype: One end of the junction is discordant with germline, which a read error may explain. The rearrangement joins TRBV10-3 to TRBJ1-2; 7 nucleotides agree with TRBD1. The germline gives CDR1 ENHRY, CDR2 SYGVKD. This CDR3 region has 12 residues. CDR3 nucleotides: TGTGCCACCAGTGATTCAGGGACAGAAGTCACCTTC. This translates into CATSDSGTEVTF.

This clonotype was seen at least ten times. The chain joins TRBV15 to TRBJ1-5; D is perhaps TRBD1 (5 bases). The CDR3 length is 15 residues. Germline V gives CDR1 LNHNV, CDR2 YYDKDF (reference sequence). The V end was cut by 2 bases, the J end by 0 bases, with 8 bases between. CDR3 DNA sequence: TGTGCCACCAGCAGAAGACAGACTAGCAATCAGCCCCAGCATTTT. Translated: CATSRRQTSNQPQHF. Full variable domain (rest looked up from reference TRBV15 and TRBJ1-5): DAMVIQNPRYQVTQFGKPVTLSCSQTLNHNVMYWYQQKSSQAPKLLFHYYDKDFNNEADTPDNFQSRRPNTSFCFLDIRSPGLGDTAMYLCATSRRQTSNQPQHFGDGTRLSIL.

This clonotype appeared many times. This sequence joins TRBV7-9 and TRBJ1-5; D is possibly TRBD1 (5 bases). V was cut by 1 base and J by 7 bases, with 11 bases left in between. The CDR3 runs to 14 residues. Germline CDR1 reads SEHNR; CDR2 reads FQNEAQ (reference sequence). The CDR3 spells CASSLVAGTQPQHF. CDR3 in DNA: TGTGCCAGCAGCTTAGTGGCAGGGACCCAGCCCCAGCATTTT.

The chain joins TRBV6-1 to TRBJ1-3, with 11 bases that match TRBD1. This CDR3 is built from 16 residues. The germline V gene has CDR1 MNHNS and CDR2 SASEGT. The junction had 6 bases not matched to a gene; V was cut back by 4 bases and J by 4 bases. The CDR3 protein is CASSVWTGGAGNTIYF. DNA of the CDR3: TGTGCCAGCAGTGTTTGGACAGGGGGCGCGGGAAACACCATATATTTT.

The genes are TRBV2 and TRBJ1-1; 7 bases fit TRBD1. The CDR3 is 13 residues long. J was trimmed by 6 bases and V by 4 bases; bases with no gene match: 5. Germline values: CDR1 SNHLY, CDR2 FYNNEI. The CDR3 nucleotides read TGTGCCAGCAGTGGACAGGGAAGGGCTGAAGCTTTCTTT. Its protein is CASSGQGRAEAFF.

J is TRBJ1-3 and V is TRBV6-2 or TRBV6-3, with 8 bases identical to TRBD1. The CDR3 contains 17 residues. Per the germline V gene, CDR1 is MNHEY and CDR2 is SVGEGT. V was clipped by 6 bases and J by 0 bases; unmatched bases: 10. The CDR3 loop reads CASRRGTGIDSGNTIYF. The CDR3 DNA follows: TGTGCCAGCAGGCGGGGGACAGGCATAGACTCTGGAAACACCATATATTTT.

This sequence joins TRBV7-9 and TRBJ2-7, with D possibly being TRBD1 (6 bases). Trimming took off 6 bases at V and 6 bases at J, with 12 bases between the two ends. There are 12 residues in the CDR3. Germline CDR1 SEHNR, CDR2 FQNEAQ (reference sequence). The CDR3 DNA reads TGTGCCAGCAGTACCTCCAGGGGCGAGCAGTACTTC. The encoded protein is CASSTSRGEQYF.

A word on this clonotype: Sequence at one end of the junction differs from germline and may be a read error. V gene TRBV10-3 combines with J gene TRBJ2-6; unclear D gene. The CDR3 covers 13 residues. Germline values: CDR1 ENHRY, CDR2 SYGVKD. CDR3 sequence (DNA): TGTGCCATCAGCCCATCTCGGGCCAACGTCCTAACTTTC. Translated, it gives CAISPSRANVLTF.